This TCR beta chain was recovered during a study of cytomegalovirus exposure and HLA in healthy donors. The study's findings and limits: Sequencing likely caused a cluster of highly shared sequence variants.

In regard to this clone: Its specificity is unknown.

This PCR relied on a set of 60 Vbeta primers and 13 Jbeta primers. The repertoire was sequenced with immunoSEQ multiplex PCR; TCRdb's copy has only in-frame clones and lacks some. In the table there are 250,000 or so clones, 85% to 95% of which are singletons. Trimming removed 6 bases from V and 5 bases from J; junction bases left unmatched: 7. The germline V gene encodes CDR1 ENHRY and CDR2 SYGVKD. This CDR3 has 16 amino acids. What was sequenced was PBMCs. This sequence originates from a girl aged 2-10 years in good health and CMV-seronegative. The chain carries TRBV10-3 and TRBJ2-3; 14 nucleotides match TRBD2. The CDR3 reads CAISGGLAGGRDTQYF. The DNA of the CDR3 is TGTGCCATCAGCGGAGGACTAGCGGGAGGAAGAGATACGCAGTATTTT.